The rows below give T cell receptor beta chains drawn from one sample of a study of T cells in Graves' hyperthyroidism and ophthalmopathy. TCRdb reprocessed the multiplex PCR reads via MiXCR and lists one record per CDR3 protein. Of 450,000 to 650,000 distinct CDR3 sequences in the sample, approximately 15% were seen once. The sequenced sample consisted of blood. These receptors originate from a young woman with Graves' ophthalmopathy. Each CDR3 is given with its conserved first and last residue. Each record gives: V gene, J gene, CDR3 protein.

TRBV7-8	TRBJ1-1	CASSLLWTGLNTEAFF
TRBV6-1	TRBJ2-5	CASKRGHQETQYF
TRBV13	TRBJ2-5	CASSFWAGTSGKETQYF
TRBV6-2/TRBV6-3	TRBJ2-5	CASRPLDRALDWETQYF
TRBV2	TRBJ2-7	CASQGEASSYEQYF
TRBV7-2	TRBJ2-3	CASSTYTDTQYF
TRBV6-1	TRBJ1-1	CASSYFPEDTEAFF
TRBV11-2	TRBJ2-1	CASSATSGSYNEQFF
TRBV3-1	TRBJ1-1	CASSQPNTEAFF
TRBV11-2	TRBJ2-5	CASSSMGVQETQYF
TRBV2	TRBJ2-1	CASSGRGSYNEQFF
TRBV30	TRBJ2-7	CAWRGPYEQYF
TRBV28	TRBJ2-7	CGCGQGSYEQYF
TRBV11-2	TRBJ2-7	CASSFASGRAFITYEQYF
TRBV6-5	TRBJ2-3	CASSYSGGGPGTDTQYF
TRBV18	TRBJ2-5	CASSPWERGSGETQYF
TRBV7-9	TRBJ2-5	CASSRGQGAQETQYF
TRBV20-1	TRBJ1-1	CSARAGTGRNTEAFF
TRBV28	TRBJ2-3	CASSSPGGRGLGLSDTQYF
TRBV20-1	TRBJ1-1	CSAVQPRSRDRTMNTEAFF
TRBV4-1	TRBJ2-3	CASSQEPRDTQYF
TRBV12-3/TRBV12-4	TRBJ2-2	CASSLAGQGADTGELFF